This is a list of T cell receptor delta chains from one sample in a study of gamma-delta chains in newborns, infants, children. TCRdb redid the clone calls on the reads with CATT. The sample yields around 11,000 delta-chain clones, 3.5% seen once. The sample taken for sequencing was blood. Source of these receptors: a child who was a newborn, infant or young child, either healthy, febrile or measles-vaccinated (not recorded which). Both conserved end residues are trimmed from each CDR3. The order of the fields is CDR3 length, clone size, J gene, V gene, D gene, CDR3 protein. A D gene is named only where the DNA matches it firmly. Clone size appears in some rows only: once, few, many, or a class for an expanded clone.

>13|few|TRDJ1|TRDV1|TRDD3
ALGLTGGLEDKLI
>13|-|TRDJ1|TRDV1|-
ALGEHSVVGDKLI
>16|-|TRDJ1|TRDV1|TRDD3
ALGEFSYWGIRGDKLI
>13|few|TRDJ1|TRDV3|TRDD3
AFPGGYRYTDKLI
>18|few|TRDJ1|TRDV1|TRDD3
ALGERLPGFTGGYTDKLI
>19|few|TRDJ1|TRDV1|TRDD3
ALGERPFMTGGSQYTDKLI
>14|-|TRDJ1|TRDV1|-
ALGELQSGFTDKLI
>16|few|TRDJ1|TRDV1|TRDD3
ALGVHEGGIPYTDKLI
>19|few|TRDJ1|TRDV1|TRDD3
ALGERYSQWGIRGSTDKLI
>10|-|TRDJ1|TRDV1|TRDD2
ALGTLPPKLI
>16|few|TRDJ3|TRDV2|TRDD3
ACDSVLGEAWDTRQMF
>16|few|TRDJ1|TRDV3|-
AFVGKSWRGDQTDKLI
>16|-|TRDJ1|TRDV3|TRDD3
AFLVLGDTTGSADKLI
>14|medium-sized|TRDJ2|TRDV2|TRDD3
ACDTVGDTQGAQLF
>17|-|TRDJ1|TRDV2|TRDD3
ACDSLLGDIFPYTDKLI
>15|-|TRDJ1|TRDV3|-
AFYHAGGHAYTDKLI
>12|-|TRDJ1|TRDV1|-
ALGPSPVSGKLI
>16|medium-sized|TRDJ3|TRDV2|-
ACDTVRHMSWDTRQMF
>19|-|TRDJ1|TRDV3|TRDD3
AFILPVDIVAWGKYTDKLI
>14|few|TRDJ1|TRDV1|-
ALGDLGTAPTDKLI
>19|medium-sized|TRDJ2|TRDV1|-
ALGYPPVYPRRIPLAAQLF
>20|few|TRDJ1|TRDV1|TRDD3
ALGELSTFGGILGGYTDKLI
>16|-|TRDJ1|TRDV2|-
ACESLHTNQGGTDKLI
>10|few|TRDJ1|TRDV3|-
ALRFSGGKLI
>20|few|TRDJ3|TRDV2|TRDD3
ACDTGGLGDTQDSWDTRQMF
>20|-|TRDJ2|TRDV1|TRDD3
ALGELPLPQYLTGGFPAQLF
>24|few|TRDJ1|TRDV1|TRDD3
ALGAKLDPTFGWGIRSPSGTDKLI
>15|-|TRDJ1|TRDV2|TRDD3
ACLPLGIPRYTDKLI
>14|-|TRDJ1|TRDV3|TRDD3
AFRYWGISCTDKLI
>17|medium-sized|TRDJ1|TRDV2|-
ACDEAFPTAGGPRPKLI
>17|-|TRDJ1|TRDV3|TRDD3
AFGNHPGRGMEDTDKLI
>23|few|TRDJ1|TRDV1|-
ALGEPGKQRLPSLPLGVHTDKLI
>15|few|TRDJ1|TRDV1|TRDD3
ALVVPGALGDTFELI
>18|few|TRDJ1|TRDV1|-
ALGEGLPFSLGKDTDKLI
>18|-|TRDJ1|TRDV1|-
ALGELDLASSVTYTDKLI
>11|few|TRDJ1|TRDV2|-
ACDTLYTDKLI
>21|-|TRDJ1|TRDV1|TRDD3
ALGGKALRLTSWGKGYTDKLI
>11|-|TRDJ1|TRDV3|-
AFGAVLLGKLI
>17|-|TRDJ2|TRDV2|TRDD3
ACDSVVGDTPNLTAQLF
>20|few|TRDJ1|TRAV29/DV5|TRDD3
AASALKGHPGGYGGTTDKLI
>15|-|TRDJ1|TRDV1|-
ALGEVGTDPHADKLI
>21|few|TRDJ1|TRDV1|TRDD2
ALGIIPSYVAPVTLWYTDKLI